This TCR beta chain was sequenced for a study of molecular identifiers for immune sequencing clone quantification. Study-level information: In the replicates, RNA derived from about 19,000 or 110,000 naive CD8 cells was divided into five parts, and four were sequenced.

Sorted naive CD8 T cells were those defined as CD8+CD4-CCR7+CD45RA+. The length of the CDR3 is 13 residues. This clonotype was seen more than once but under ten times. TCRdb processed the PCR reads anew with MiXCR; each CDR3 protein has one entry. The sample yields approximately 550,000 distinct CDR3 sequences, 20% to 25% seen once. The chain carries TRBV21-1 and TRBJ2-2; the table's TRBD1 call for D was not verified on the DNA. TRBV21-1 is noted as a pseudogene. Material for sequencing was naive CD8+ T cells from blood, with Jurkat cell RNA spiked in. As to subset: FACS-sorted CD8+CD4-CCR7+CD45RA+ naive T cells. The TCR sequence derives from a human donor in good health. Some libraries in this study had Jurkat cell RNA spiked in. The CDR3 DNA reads TGTGCCAGCAGCAAAGGGCCCCCCGACGAGCTGTTTTTT. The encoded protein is CASSKGPPDELFF.